These 10 T cell receptor beta chains came from one sample sequenced in a study of cytomegalovirus exposure and HLA in healthy donors. The PCR made use of 60 Vbeta and 13 Jbeta primers. This table comes from immunoSEQ multiplex PCR, and its TCRdb copy is limited to in-frame clones, with some not included. The data hold approximately 300,000 clones, with 80% observed a single time. Sequencing was done on a sample of PBMCs. All receptors come from a girl aged 2 to 10 in good health and CMV-seronegative.

The genes are TRBV16 and TRBJ2-7; D is possibly TRBD1 (6 bases). Trimming removed 1 base from V and 3 bases from J, with 13 bases in between. Germline V gives CDR1 KGHSY, CDR2 FQNENV. The CDR3 length is 15 residues. CDR3 sequence: CASSQLGQGNYEQYF. The CDR3 DNA is TGTGCCAGCAGCCAATTAGGCCAGGGGAACTACGAGCAGTACTTC.

This CDR3 reads CASSPNPLQRDRRYEQYF. CDR3 nucleotides: TGTGCCAGCAGTCCCAATCCCCTCCAGCGGGACCGGCGCTACGAGCAGTACTTC. The V gene is TRBV2, the J gene TRBJ2-7; 7 bases align to TRBD2. V lost 5 bases and J lost 3; bases outside the gene matches: 19. The CDR3 loop spans 18 amino acids. The V gene's germline CDR1 is SNHLY and CDR2 FYNNEI.

The CDR3 sequence is CASSLVFESYGYTF. The DNA for the CDR3 is TGTGCCAGCAGCTTAGTTTTTGAGTCCTATGGCTACACCTTC. V is TRBV7-2 and J is TRBJ1-2; no definite D call. V was clipped by 1 base and J by 4 bases, with 10 bases between them. The CDR3 contains 14 residues. Germline values: CDR1 SGHTA, CDR2 FQGNSA. Variable domain in full (rest from reference TRBV7-2 and TRBJ1-2): GAGVSQSPSNKVTEKGKDVELRCDPISGHTALYWYRQSLGQGLEFLIYFQGNSAPDKSGLPSDRFSAERTGGSVSTLTIQRTQQEDSAVYLCASSLVFESYGYTFGSGTRLTVV.

V is TRBV19 and J is TRBJ2-3; 9 bases align to TRBD2. Germline V lookup: CDR1 LNHDA, CDR2 SQIVND (reference sequence). This CDR3 is 14 amino acids long. V shed 5 bases and J 4 bases; nucleotides not matched to a gene: 4. The CDR3 region is CASSGSGRPDTQYF. Written as DNA, the CDR3 is TGTGCCAGTAGTGGTAGCGGGAGACCAGATACGCAGTATTTT.

The V gene is TRBV5-1, the J gene TRBJ1-1; a weak D match, TRBD1 (5 bases). CDR3 length: 14 amino acids. From germline, CDR1 is SGHRS and CDR2 YFSETQ. V lost 1 base to trimming and J lost 0 bases, with 7 bases between them. DNA for the CDR3: TGCGCCAGCAGCTTGTTGGGGCTGAACACTGAAGCTTTCTTT. It specifies CASSLLGLNTEAFF.

The sample holds one count of this clone. The chain couples TRBV18 to TRBJ2-4; tentative D call: TRBD1 (6 bases). The V gene lost 2 bases and the J gene lost 1 base, with 18 bases spanning the gap. The CDR3 runs 18 residues. Per the germline V gene, CDR1 is KGHSH and CDR2 is LQKENI. The CDR3 nucleotides read TGTGCCAGCTCACCATTCGACTCGGGGCAGGGGGCCAAAAACATTCAGTACTTC. Translated: CASSPFDSGQGAKNIQYF. The full variable domain, rest sourced from reference TRBV18 and TRBJ2-4, is NAGVMQNPRHLVRRRGQEARLRCSPMKGHSHVYWYRQLPEEGLKFMVYLQKENIIDESGMPKERFSAEFPKEGPSILRIQQVVRGDSAAYFCASSPFDSGQGAKNIQYFGAGTRLSVL.

The genes are TRBV7-9 and TRBJ1-5; 7 bases are a match to TRBD1. V shed 5 bases, J shed 2 bases, and the junction held 6 bases outside the gene matches. This CDR3 region has 15 residues. The V gene's germline CDR1 is SEHNR and CDR2 FQNEAQ (reference sequence). The CDR3 loop reads CASSLDRVGNQPQHF. CDR3 nucleotide sequence: TGTGCCAGCAGCCTCGACAGGGTTGGCAATCAGCCCCAGCATTTT.

The chain recombines TRBV5-1 with TRBJ2-1; 7 nucleotides line up with TRBD1. This CDR3 region has 15 residues. Germline CDR1 and CDR2: SGHRS and YFSETQ. V was pared by 4 bases and J by 6 bases, with 10 bases of the junction left unmatched. DNA of the CDR3: TGCGCCAGCAGCCTGACAGGGACCCTTGGCAATGAGCAGTTCTTC. This codes for CASSLTGTLGNEQFF.

The chain joins TRBV5-1 to TRBJ2-2; 7 bases agree with TRBD1. Germline V CDR1 and CDR2: SGHRS, YFSETQ. This CDR3 has 15 amino acids. V lost 4 bases to trimming and J lost 6 bases; unmatched junction nucleotides: 9. The CDR3 sequence is CASSPPTGRAGELFF. As DNA, the CDR3 is TGCGCCAGCAGCCCCCCGACAGGGAGAGCCGGGGAGCTGTTTTTT. Together with reference TRBV5-1 and TRBJ2-2, the CDR3 gives the full variable domain: KAGVTQTPRYLIKTRGQQVTLSCSPISGHRSVSWYQQTPGQGLQFLFEYFSETQRNKGNFPGRFSGRQFSNSRSEMNVSTLELGDSALYLCASSPPTGRAGELFFGEGSRLTVL.

DNA of the CDR3: TGTGCCAGTAGAACAGGGGGCCGACGACAGCCCCAGCATTTT. Translation: CASRTGGRRQPQHF. The rearrangement joins TRBV19 to TRBJ1-5; 9 nucleotides match TRBD1. The CDR3 has 14 residues. Germline trimming cut 6 bases from V and 7 bases from J; bases unmatched to any gene: 7. CDR1 is LNHDA, CDR2 SQIVND, per germline (reference sequence).